This T cell receptor (beta chain) derives from a study of CD8 T cells in Susac syndrome. When the RNA was reverse transcribed, random hexamers were used with an input of about 0.5 to 1 ug. Amplification of TCR beta CDR3 across 54 Vbeta and 13 Jbeta was performed with immunoSEQ multiplex PCR. TCRdb analysed the immunoSEQ multiplex PCR reads with MiXCR anew, one entry per CDR3 protein. The sample carries approximately 140,000 distinct CDR3 sequences, over 85% recorded once. Study observations and caveats: As the study acknowledged, the number of individuals in its TCR sequencing and HLA analysis was relatively small.

High-throughput TCR beta sequencing covered peripheral CD8+ and CD4+ T cells. TEMRA cells were FACS-enriched, unlike CD8+ and CD4+ T cells, which were negatively isolated. Trimming stripped 5 bases from V and 0 bases from J, with 13 bases between. Per germline, CDR1 SEHNR and CDR2 FQNEAQ (reference sequence). The CDR3 is 15 residues long. On this clonotype itself: Its antigen remains unidentified.

This receptor was obtained from a human donor in good health. The sample was CD8+ T cells from PBMCs. The chain joins TRBV7-9 to TRBJ1-1; D remains ambiguous. The CDR3 sequence is CASSPSLSMNTEAFF. CDR3 nucleotides: TGTGCCAGCAGCCCATCCTTGTCCATGAACACTGAAGCTTTCTTT.